This T cell receptor beta chain was recovered during a study of cytomegalovirus exposure and HLA in healthy donors. There are 15 residues in the CDR3. Germline V gene data show CDR1 as KGHSH and CDR2 as LQKENI. The J segment lost 5 bases and the V segment lost 6 bases, leaving 13 bases of the junction unmatched. The assay was immunoSEQ multiplex PCR, and TCRdb's table has in-frame clones only and misses some. This table holds 150,000 or so clones, 85% to 90% found once. The sample taken for sequencing was PBMCs. The sequence derives from a woman aged 18-29 years in good health and CMV-seronegative. The chain couples TRBV18 to TRBJ2-7; 7 bases match TRBD1. The CDR3 protein is CASSFQGEVVDEQYF. The CDR3 coding sequence is TGTGCCAGCTCCTTCCAGGGGGAAGTGGTCGACGAGCAGTACTTC.